The table lists the clone carrying this TCR beta chain with many counts. Its specificity is unknown. The sample comes from a study of T cells in Graves' hyperthyroidism and ophthalmopathy. In the study overall: Peripheral blood was acquired at first diagnosis, ahead of any therapy whatsoever.

Using RNA transcripts as the source, TCR beta CDR3 regions were amplified. RT-PCR in the first round (using the HTBI primer set) targeted the TCR CDR3. TCRdb re-derived calls from the multiplex PCR reads in MiXCR, one entry per CDR3 protein. The table has 350,000 to 450,000 distinct CDR3 sequences, around 15% seen once; the top ten hold 28%. The CDR3 has 14 residues. Germline V lookup: CDR1 ENHRY, CDR2 SYGVKD. Trimming at V came to 6 bases and at J to 4 bases, leaving 6 bases not matched to a gene. The study's findings and limits: The model's output predicted ophthalmopathy at a median of roughly 6 months prior to onset. Ophthalmopathy could be told apart from stable hyperthyroidism with a 13 V-J model. Researchers found most expanded thyroid clonotypes above 0.001 in blood as well.

V is TRBV10-3 and J is TRBJ2-5; TRBD1 matches at 9 bases. Sequenced: blood. The source is a man aged 50 to 60 with Graves' ophthalmopathy. CDR3 nucleotides: TGTGCCATCAGAGGACAGGGGAGCGGAGAGACCCAGTACTTC. Protein sequence: CAIRGQGSGETQYF.